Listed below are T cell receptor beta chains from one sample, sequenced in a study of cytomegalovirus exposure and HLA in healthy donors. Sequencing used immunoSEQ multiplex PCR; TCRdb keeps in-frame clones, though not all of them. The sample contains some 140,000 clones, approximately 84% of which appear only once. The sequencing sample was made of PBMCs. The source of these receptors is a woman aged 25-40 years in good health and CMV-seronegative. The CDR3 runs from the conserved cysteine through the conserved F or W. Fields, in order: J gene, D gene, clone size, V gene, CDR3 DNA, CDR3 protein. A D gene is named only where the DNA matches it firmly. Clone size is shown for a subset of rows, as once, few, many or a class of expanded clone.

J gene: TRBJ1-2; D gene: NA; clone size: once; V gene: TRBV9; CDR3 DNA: TGTGCCAGCAGCGTAGACCTACAGGTTCGGGGCTACACCTTC; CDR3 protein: CASSVDLQVRGYTF
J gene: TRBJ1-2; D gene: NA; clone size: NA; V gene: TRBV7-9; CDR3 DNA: TGTGCCAGCAGCTTGGTTGAGGATGTGGGCTACACCTTC; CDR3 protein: CASSLVEDVGYTF
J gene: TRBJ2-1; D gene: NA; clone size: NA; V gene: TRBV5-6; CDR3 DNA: TGTGCCAGCACTCGATGGGGCACCGGCTCCTACAATGAGCAGTTCTTC; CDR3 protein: CASTRWGTGSYNEQFF
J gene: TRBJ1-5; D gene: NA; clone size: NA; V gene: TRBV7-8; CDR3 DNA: TGTGCCAGCAGCTTTGGGCAGCTTAGCAATCAGCCCCAGCATTTT; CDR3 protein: CASSFGQLSNQPQHF
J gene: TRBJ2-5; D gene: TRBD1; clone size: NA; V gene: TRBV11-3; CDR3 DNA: TGTGCCAGCAGCGTTGACAGGGGGCAAGGGACCCAGTACTTC; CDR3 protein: CASSVDRGQGTQYF
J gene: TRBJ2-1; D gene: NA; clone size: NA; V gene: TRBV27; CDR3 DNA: TGTGCCAGCAGTCTAAGACAGGGACTGTACAATGAGCAGTTCTTC; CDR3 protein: CASSLRQGLYNEQFF
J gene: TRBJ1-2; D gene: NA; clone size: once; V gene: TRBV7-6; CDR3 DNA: TGTGCCAGCAGCCCTAGATTTGACGATGGCTACACCTTC; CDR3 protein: CASSPRFDDGYTF
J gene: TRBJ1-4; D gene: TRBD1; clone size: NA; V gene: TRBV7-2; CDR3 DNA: TGTGCCAGCAGCTCCCAGGGGGCAGCAACTAATGAAAAACTGTTTTTT; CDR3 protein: CASSSQGAATNEKLFF
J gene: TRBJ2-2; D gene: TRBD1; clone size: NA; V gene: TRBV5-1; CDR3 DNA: TGCGCCAGCAGCTTGTCACAGACAGGGGTGAACACCGGGGAGCTGTTTTTT; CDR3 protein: CASSLSQTGVNTGELFF
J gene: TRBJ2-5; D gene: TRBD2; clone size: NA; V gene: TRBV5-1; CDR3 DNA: TGCGCCAGCAGCTTGGCGGGGGGGGTAGGAGAGACCCAGTACTTC; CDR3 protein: CASSLAGGVGETQYF
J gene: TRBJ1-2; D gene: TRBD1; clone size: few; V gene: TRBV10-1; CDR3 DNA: TGCGCCCACTACAGGGGTAACTATGGCTACACCTTC; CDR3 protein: CAHYRGNYGYTF
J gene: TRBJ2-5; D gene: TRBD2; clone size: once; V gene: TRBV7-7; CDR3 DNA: TGTGCCAGCAGCCCAGCAACTGGGGGGGGGAACCAAGAGACCCAGTACTTC; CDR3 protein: CASSPATGGGNQETQYF
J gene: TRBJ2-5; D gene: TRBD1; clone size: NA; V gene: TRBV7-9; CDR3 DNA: TGTGCCAGCAGCCCAGACAGACAGGGGCGGGAGACCCAGTACTTC; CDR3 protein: CASSPDRQGRETQYF
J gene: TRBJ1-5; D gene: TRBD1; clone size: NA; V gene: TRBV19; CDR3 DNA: TGTGCCAGTACCCTCGGGACAGGGAAATTTGGGAATCAGCCCCAGCATTTT; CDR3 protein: CASTLGTGKFGNQPQHF
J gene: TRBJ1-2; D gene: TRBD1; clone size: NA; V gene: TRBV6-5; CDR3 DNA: TGTGCCAGCAGACAGACAGGGTTTGTTGGCTACACCTTC; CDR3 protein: CASRQTGFVGYTF
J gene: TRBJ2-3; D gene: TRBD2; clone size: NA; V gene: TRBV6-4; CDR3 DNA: TGTGCCAGCAGTGCCGGGACTAGCCCCGGAGCAGATACGCAGTATTTT; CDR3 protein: CASSAGTSPGADTQYF
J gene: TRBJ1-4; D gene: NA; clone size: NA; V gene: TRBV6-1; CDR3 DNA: TGTGCCAGCAGTGATATGGGAGGGGAAAAACTGTTTTTT; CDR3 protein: CASSDMGGEKLFF
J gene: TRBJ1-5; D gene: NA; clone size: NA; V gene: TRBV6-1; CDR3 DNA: TGTGCCAGCAGTGTGGACAGAGTTAATCAGCCCCAGCATTTT; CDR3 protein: CASSVDRVNQPQHF
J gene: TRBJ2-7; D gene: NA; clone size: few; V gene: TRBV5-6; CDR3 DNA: TGTGCCAGCAGCTTGGTATCGGCAGGTCCTTTTGGTGAGCAGTACTTC; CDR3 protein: CASSLVSAGPFGEQYF
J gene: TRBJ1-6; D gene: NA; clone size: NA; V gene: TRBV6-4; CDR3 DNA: TGTGCCAGCAGGCGGGTCCGGAATTCACCCCTCCACTTT; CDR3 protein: CASRRVRNSPLHF
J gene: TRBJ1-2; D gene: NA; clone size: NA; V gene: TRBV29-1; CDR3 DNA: TGCAGCGTTGGCCAGGGTACCAACTATGGCTACACCTTC; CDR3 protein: CSVGQGTNYGYTF
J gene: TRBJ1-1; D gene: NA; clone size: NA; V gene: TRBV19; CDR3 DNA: TGTGCCAGTAGTGCAACATGGAGCTTGAACGCTTTCTTT; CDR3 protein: CASSATWSLNAFF
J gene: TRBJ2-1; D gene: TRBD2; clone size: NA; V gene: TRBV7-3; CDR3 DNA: TGTGCCAGCAGCTTAGTCGGGGGGTGGTACAATGAGCAGTTCTTC; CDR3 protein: CASSLVGGWYNEQFF
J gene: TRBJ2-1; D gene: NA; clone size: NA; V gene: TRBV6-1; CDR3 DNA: TGTGCCAGTGGGCGGGGAGATGAGCAGTTCTTC; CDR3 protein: CASGRGDEQFF
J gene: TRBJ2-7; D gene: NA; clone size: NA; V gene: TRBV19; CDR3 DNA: TGTGCCAGTAGGGAGACAGGAGCTGCCTACGAGCAGTACTTC; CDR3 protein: CASRETGAAYEQYF
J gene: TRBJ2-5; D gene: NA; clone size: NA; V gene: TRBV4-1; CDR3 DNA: TGCGCCAGCAGCCAGCATGTAATAGGGGGTGTGGAGACCCAGTACTTC; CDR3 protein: CASSQHVIGGVETQYF
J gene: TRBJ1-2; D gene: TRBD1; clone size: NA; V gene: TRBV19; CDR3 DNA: TGTGCCAGTAGAACCGGGACAGGTCTCTCTGAGGGCACCTTC; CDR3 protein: CASRTGTGLSEGTF
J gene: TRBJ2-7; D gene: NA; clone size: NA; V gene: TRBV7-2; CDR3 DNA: TGTGCCAGCAGCTTTGGCACGTACTACGAGCAGTACTTC; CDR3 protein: CASSFGTYYEQYF
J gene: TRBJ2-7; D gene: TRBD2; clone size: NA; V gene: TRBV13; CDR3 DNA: TGTGCCAGCAGCTTAGTCGGGGGGGCCATGTACGAGCAGTACTTC; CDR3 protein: CASSLVGGAMYEQYF
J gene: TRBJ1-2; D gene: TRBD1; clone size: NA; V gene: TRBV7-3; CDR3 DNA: TGTGCCAGCAGCTTAAGCCAGGGGGGTGGCTACACCTTC; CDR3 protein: CASSLSQGGGYTF
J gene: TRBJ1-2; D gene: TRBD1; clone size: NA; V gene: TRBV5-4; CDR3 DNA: TGTGCCAGCAGCCCCCCCCGTGGTCGGGACAGTTCGGGTGGCTACACCTTC; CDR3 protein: CASSPPRGRDSSGGYTF
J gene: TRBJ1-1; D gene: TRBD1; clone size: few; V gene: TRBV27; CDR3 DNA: TGTGCCAGCAGTCCAGGGGACAGGAAGAACACTGAAGCTTTCTTT; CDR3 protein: CASSPGDRKNTEAFF
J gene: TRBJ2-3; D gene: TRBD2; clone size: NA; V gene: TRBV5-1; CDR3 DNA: TGCGCCAGCAGCCCCACTAGCGGGCGTAGCACAGATACGCAGTATTTT; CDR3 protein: CASSPTSGRSTDTQYF
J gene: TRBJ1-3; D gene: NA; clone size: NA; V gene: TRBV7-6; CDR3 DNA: TGTGCCAGCAGCCCCCAGGCCGGAGGAACTGGAAACACCATATATTTT; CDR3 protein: CASSPQAGGTGNTIYF
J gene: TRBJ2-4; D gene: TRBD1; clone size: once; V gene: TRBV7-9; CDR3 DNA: TGTGCCAGCAGCGAGGGGGCCGGGGCCAAAAACATTCAGTACTTC; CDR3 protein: CASSEGAGAKNIQYF
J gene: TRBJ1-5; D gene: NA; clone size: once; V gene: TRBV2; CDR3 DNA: TGTGCCAGCGGGCAGGCTGAGCATTGGAGGAATCAGCCCCAGCATTTT; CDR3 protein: CASGQAEHWRNQPQHF
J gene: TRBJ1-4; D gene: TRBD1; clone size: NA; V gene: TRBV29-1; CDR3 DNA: TGCAGCGTTGAGGGACAGGGGGTTAATGAAAAACTGTTTTTT; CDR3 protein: CSVEGQGVNEKLFF
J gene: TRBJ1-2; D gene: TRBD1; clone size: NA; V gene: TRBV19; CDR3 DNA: TGTGCCAGTAGTACCCGGGACAGGTCTGTAGGCTACACCTTC; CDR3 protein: CASSTRDRSVGYTF
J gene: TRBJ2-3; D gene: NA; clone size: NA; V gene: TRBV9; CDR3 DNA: TGTGCCAGCAGCGTAGTCTCGGTCGCCCTAACGCAGTATTTT; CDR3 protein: CASSVVSVALTQYF
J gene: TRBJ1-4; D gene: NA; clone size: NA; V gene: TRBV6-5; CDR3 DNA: TGTGCCAGCAGTGGGCCCCGGGACACTTATGAAAAACTGTTTTTT; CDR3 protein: CASSGPRDTYEKLFF
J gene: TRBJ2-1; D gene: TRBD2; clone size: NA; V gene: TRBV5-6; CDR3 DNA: TGTGCCAGCAGGCAGGGACTAGCGGGGGCCTCGGGTGAGCAGTTCTTC; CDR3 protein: CASRQGLAGASGEQFF
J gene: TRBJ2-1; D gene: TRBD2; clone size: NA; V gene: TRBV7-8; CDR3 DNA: TGTGCCAGCAGCTTAAGCGGGGGGGGCTACAATGAGCAGTTCTTC; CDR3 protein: CASSLSGGGYNEQFF
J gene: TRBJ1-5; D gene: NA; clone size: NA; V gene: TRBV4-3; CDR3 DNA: TGCGCCAGCAGCCCAACCGGTGGCAATCAGCCCCAGCATTTT; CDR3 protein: CASSPTGGNQPQHF
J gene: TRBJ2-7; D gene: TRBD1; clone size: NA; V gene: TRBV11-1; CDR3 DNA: TGTGCCAGCAGCTTAGAGGCGGACAGGGTTTCCGAGCAGTACTTC; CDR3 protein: CASSLEADRVSEQYF
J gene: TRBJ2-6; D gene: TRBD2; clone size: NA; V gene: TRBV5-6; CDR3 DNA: TGTGCCAGCCGCGAGGTGGGAGGGTCTGGGGCCAACGTCCTGACTTTC; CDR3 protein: CASREVGGSGANVLTF
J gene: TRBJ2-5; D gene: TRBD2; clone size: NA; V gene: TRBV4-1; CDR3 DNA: TGCGCCAGCAGCCAAGGGACTAGCGGGGGACAAGAGACCCAGTACTTC; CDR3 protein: CASSQGTSGGQETQYF
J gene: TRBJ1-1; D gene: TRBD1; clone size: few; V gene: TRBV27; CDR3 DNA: TGTGCCAGCAGTTTACACAGGGGGGGGACTGAAGCTTTCTTT; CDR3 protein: CASSLHRGGTEAFF
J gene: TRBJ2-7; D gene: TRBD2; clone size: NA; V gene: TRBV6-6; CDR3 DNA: TGTGCCAGCATCTTCGGACTAGCGGGGGAGTACGAGCAGTACTTC; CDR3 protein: CASIFGLAGEYEQYF
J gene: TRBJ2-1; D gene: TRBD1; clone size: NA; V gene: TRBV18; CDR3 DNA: TGTGCCAGCTCTTCTGGGACAGGCTCCTACAATGAGCAGTTCTTC; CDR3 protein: CASSSGTGSYNEQFF
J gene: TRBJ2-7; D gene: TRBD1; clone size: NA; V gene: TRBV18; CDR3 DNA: TGTGCCAGCTCACGTACCGGGACAGGGTCCTTCTACGAGCAGTACTTC; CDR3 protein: CASSRTGTGSFYEQYF
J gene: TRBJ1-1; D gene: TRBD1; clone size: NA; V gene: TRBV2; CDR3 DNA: TGTGCCAGCCGACAGGGCATGAACACTGAAGCTTTCTTT; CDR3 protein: CASRQGMNTEAFF
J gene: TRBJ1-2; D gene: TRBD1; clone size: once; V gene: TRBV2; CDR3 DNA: TGTGCCAGCAGTGAGGACAGGGGGCTCTATGGCTACACCTTC; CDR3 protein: CASSEDRGLYGYTF